Sequencing of this T cell receptor beta chain was carried out in a study of T cell responses to AZD1222 COVID-19 vaccine. Overall study context: Doses given second, at about 4 or about 12 weeks, were pooled. The study's findings and limits: Increases in Spike-specific TCR breadth and depth were seen after two AZD1222 doses. A reported finding is that nearly half of spike-specific TCRs target unmutated variant regions.

On this clone itself: Antigen: not known.

Clones were sequenced by immunoSEQ multiplex PCR, and TCRdb holds only the in-frame ones, with some missing. The sample contains 100,000 to 140,000 clones, around 89% of which appear only once. V was clipped by 6 bases and J by 4 bases, with 7 bases between them. Germline V gives CDR1 MDHEN, CDR2 SYDVKM. The CDR3 totals 13 residues. The sample was peripheral blood, taken on day 0 of AZD1222 vaccination. The chain joins TRBV28 to TRBJ2-6; D unclear. The receptor was isolated from an adult in good health. For the CDR3, the DNA is TGTGCCAGCAGGCCCTCCGGGGCCAACGTCCTGACTTTC. Its translation is CASRPSGANVLTF.